The T cell receptor (beta chain) under discussion was sequenced for a study of T cells in women clearing cervical HPV infection. In regard to this clone: The read terminates 3 residues ahead of where the CDR3 ends, so the germline J gene completes it.

The CDR3 has 18 residues. From germline, CDR1 is MGHRA and CDR2 YSYEKL. Losses at the gene ends were 1 base for V and 1 base for J; bases not matched to a gene: 9. Clones were read by immunoSEQ multiplex PCR, and TCRdb kept only the in-frame ones, dropping some. The sample holds approximately 35,000 clones. This rearrangement joins TRBV4-1 to TRBJ2-1; 8 bases agree with TRBD2. This receptor was obtained from a woman between 18 and 69 years old with a cervical HPV16 infection that either progressed to CIN3+ or cleared (not recorded which). Sequencing was done on a sample of blood buffy coat. Partial CDR3 DNA: TGCGCCAGCAGCCAAGTCTTGGTACTAGCGGATTCCTACAATGAG. Its protein product is CASSQVLVLADSYNE. The CDR3 in its entirety is CASSQVLVLADSYNEQFF.